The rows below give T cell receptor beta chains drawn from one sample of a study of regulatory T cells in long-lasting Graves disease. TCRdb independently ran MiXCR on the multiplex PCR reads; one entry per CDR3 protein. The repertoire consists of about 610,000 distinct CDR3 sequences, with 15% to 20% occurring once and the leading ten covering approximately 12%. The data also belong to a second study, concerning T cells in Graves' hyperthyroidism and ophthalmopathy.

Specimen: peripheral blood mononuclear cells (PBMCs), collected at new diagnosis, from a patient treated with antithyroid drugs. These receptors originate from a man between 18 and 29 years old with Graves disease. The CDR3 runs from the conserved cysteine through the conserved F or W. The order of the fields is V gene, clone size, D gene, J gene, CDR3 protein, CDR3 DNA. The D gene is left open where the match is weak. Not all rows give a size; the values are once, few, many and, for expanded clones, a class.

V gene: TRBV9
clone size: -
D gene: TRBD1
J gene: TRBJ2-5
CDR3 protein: CASSARTGEVGETQYF
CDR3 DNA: TGTGCCAGCAGCGCCCGGACAGGGGAGGTAGGAGAGACCCAGTACTTC

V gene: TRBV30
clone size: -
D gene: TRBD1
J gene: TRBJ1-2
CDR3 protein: CAWKPAGGAGYTF
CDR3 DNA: TGTGCCTGGAAACCGGCAGGGGGCGCGGGCTACACCTTC

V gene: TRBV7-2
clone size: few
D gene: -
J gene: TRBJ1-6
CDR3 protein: CASSFNMNSPLHF
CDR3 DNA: TGTGCCAGCAGCTTCAACATGAATTCACCCCTCCACTTT

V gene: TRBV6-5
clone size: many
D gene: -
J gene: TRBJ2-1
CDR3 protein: CASSYLRGRGDYNEQFF
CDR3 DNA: TGTGCCAGCAGTTATTTGAGAGGAAGAGGGGACTACAATGAGCAGTTCTTC

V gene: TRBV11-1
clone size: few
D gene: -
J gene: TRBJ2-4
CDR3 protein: CASSRASGGDIQYF
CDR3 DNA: TGTGCCAGCAGCAGAGCCAGCGGAGGGGACATTCAGTACTTC

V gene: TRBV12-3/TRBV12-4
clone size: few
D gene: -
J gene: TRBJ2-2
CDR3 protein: CASSWDTGELLF
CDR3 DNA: TGTGCCAGCAGCTGGGACACCGGGGAGCTGCTTTTT

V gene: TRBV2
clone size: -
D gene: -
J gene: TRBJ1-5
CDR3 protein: CASSGQRGLGNQPQHF
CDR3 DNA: TGTGCCAGCAGTGGACAGAGAGGTTTGGGCAATCAGCCCCAGCATTTT

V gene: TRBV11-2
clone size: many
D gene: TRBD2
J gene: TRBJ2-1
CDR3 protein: CASSLVAGVYNEQFF
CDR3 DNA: TGTGCCAGCAGCTTAGTGGCGGGAGTATACAATGAGCAGTTCTTC

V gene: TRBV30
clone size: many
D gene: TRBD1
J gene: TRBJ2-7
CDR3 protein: CAWSDLGTGNEQYF
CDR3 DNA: TGTGCCTGGAGTGACCTGGGGACAGGGAACGAGCAGTACTTC

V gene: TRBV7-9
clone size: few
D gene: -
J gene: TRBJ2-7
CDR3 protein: CASSFMGEQYF
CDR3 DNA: TGTGCCAGCAGCTTCATGGGGGAGCAGTACTTC

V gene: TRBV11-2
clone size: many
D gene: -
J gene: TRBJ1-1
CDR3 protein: CASSRKQGGTEAFF
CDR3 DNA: TGTGCCAGCAGCCGCAAACAGGGAGGAACTGAAGCTTTCTTT

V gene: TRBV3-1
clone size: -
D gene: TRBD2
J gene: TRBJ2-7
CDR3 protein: CASRAGTRGYEQYF
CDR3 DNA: TGTGCCAGCAGGGCCGGGACTAGGGGCTACGAGCAGTACTTC

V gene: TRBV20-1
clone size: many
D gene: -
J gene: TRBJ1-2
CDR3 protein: CSARDWGDNYGYTF
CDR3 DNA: TGCAGTGCTAGAGATTGGGGGGACAACTATGGCTACACCTTC

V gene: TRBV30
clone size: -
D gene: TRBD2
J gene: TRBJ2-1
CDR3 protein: CAWTSGGAGEQFF
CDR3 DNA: TGTGCCTGGACTAGCGGGGGGGCGGGCGAGCAGTTCTTC

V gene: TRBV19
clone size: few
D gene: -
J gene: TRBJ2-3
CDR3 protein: CASSIGRDTQYF
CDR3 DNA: TGTGCCAGTAGTATCGGTAGGGATACGCAGTATTTT

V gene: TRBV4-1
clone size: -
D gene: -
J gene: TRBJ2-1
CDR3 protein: CASSQLGGLRFF
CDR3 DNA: TGCGCCAGCAGCCAGCTGGGGGGATTACGGTTCTTC

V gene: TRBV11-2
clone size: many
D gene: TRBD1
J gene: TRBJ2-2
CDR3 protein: CASSSGQGRTGELFF
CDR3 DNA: TGTGCCAGCAGCTCCGGACAGGGGAGGACCGGGGAGCTGTTTTTT

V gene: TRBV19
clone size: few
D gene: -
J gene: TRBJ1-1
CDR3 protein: CASSIGVGGTEAFF
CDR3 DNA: TGTGCCAGTAGTATAGGAGTTGGGGGCACTGAAGCTTTCTTT

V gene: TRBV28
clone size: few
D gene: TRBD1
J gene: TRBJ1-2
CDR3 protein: CASSQPGTQQGSYSGYTF
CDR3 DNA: TGTGCCAGCAGCCAACCCGGGACCCAACAGGGGTCCTATAGTGGCTACACCTTC

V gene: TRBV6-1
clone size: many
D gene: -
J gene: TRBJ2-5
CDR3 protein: CASTQRGSGETQYF
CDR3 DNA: TGTGCCAGCACCCAACGGGGGAGTGGGGAGACCCAGTACTTC

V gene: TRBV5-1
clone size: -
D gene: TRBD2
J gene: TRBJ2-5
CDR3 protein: CASSSDGLVKETQYF
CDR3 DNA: TGCGCCAGCAGCTCGGACGGACTAGTCAAAGAGACCCAGTACTTC

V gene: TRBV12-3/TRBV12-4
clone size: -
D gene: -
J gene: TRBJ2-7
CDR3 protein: CASSSDLSHYEQYF
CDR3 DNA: TGTGCCAGCAGTTCCGACCTATCCCACTACGAGCAGTACTTC

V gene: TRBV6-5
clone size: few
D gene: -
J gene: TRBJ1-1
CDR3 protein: CASSYLKGPGHTEAFF
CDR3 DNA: TGTGCCAGCAGTTACCTTAAAGGGCCCGGGCACACTGAAGCTTTCTTT